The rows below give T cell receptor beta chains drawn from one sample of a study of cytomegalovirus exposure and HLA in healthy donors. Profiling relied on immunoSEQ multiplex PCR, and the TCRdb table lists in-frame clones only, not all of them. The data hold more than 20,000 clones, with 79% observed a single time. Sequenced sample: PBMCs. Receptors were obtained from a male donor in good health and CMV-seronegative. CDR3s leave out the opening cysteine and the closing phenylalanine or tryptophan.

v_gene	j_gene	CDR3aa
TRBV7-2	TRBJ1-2	ASSPTGGEGYGYT
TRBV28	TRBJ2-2	ASSLTSGDTGELF
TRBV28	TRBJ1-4	ASRPGTGATNEKLF
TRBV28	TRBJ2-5	ASSIHGTSGTVETQY
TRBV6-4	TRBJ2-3	ASSPRADAPDTQY
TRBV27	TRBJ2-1	ASSFNPDRGNYNEQF
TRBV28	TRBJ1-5	ASSLGDRGVPQH
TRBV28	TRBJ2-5	ASSLPGLGETQY
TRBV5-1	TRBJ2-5	ASSRAETQY
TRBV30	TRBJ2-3	AWRVAGRWASTDTQY
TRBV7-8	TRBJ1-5	ASSLAWSGGPGDQPQH
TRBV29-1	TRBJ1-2	SVAIGARGYT
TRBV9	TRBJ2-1	ASSVGAEQF
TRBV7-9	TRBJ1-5	ASSLGDRYSNQPQH
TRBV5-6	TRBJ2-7	ASSKNPSTFYEQY
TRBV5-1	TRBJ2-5	ASSFRTEETQY
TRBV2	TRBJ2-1	ASLKGADEQF
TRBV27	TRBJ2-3	ASRSFSGASTDTQY
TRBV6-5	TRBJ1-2	ASSYGGSYGYT
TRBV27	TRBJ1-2	ASSLLATGFPNYGYT
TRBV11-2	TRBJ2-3	ASSSRAGGTDTQY
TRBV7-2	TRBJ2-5	ASSPQAHRGETQY
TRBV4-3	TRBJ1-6	ASSQDDGRTSPLH
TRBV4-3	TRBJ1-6	ASSQDWQYSPLH
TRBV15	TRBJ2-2	ATSRDFGVYQGSTGELF
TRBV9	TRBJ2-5	ASSASGGATETQY
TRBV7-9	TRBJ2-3	ASSLGVTPDTQY